Below, 8 T cell receptor beta chains from the same sample are listed, as sequenced in a study of blood T cells in healthy people across ages. Primed by a sample-barcoded 5' primer and a J-beta primer mix, a second PCR proceeded for about 6 to 11 cycles. TCRdb ran MiXCR on the 5' RACE reads and lists one entry per CDR3 protein. The repertoire includes about 1.6 million distinct CDR3 sequences, almost 35% of them detected once, and approximately 10% sits in the top ten. The sample was blood. These receptors were obtained from a woman in her thirties in good health.

The rearrangement joins TRBV7-3 to TRBJ2-3, with D possibly being TRBD1 or TRBD2 (6 bases each). Germline loops: CDR1 SGHTA, CDR2 FQGTGA. The CDR3 sequence is 15 residues long. Trimming cost V 5 bases and J 4 bases, with 16 bases left between them. In nucleotides, the CDR3 is TGTGCCAGCAGCAATAGGGGGAGGTGGTCAGATACGCAGTATTTT. Its translation is CASSNRGRWSDTQYF.

To note about this clonotype: This may be a read error, as it is one base from a much larger clone. The V and J genes are TRBV12-3 or TRBV12-4 and TRBJ2-7; a weak D match, TRBD1 (5 bases). The CDR3 has 13 amino acids. The CDR3 DNA follows: TGTGCCAGCAGTTTTAGTCAGGGCTACAAGCAGTACTTC. As protein: CASSFSQGYKQYF.

This clonotype is a singleton in its sample. This may be a read error: a much more frequent sequence differs by one nucleotide. The chain links TRBV4-1 to TRBJ2-1; possibly TRBD1 for D (5 bases). The J call could be wrong; TRBJ2-7 is a better fit for the DNA end. The V gene's germline CDR1 is MGHRA and CDR2 YSYEKL. CDR3 length: 16 residues. The CDR3 DNA reads as TGCGCCAGCAGCCCCGACGTTTGGGGCTCCTACAATGAGCAGTACTTC. It yields the protein CASSPDVWGSYNEQYF.

The chain is built from TRBV25-1 and TRBJ2-3; 13 bases line up with TRBD2. The V gene end was trimmed by 6 bases and the J gene end by 8 bases; junction bases not matched to a gene: 11. This CDR3 region has 16 residues. Germline V gene lookup returns CDR1 MGHDK and CDR2 SYGVNS. CDR3 protein: CASSDTSGRVAGTQYF. The CDR3, as DNA: TGTGCCAGCAGCGATACTAGCGGGAGGGTGGCAGGTACGCAGTATTTT. The complete variable domain, with remaining parts taken from reference TRBV25-1 and TRBJ2-3, reads EADIYQTPRYLVIGTGKKITLECSQTMGHDKMYWYQQDPGMELHLIHYSYGVNSTEKGDLSSESTVSRIRTEHFPLTLESARPSHTSQYLCASSDTSGRVAGTQYFGPGTRLTVL.

V is TRBV20-1 and J is TRBJ1-4; 7 bases fit TRBD1. Germline loops: CDR1 DFQATT, CDR2 SNEGSKA (reference sequence). This CDR3 comprises 18 residues. Trimming removed 1 base from V and 0 bases from J; junction bases left unmatched: 11. The CDR3 sequence is CSARGQGRIIATNEKLFF. CDR3 DNA: TGCAGTGCTAGAGGACAGGGACGTATAATTGCAACTAATGAAAAACTGTTTTTT.

This clonotype has just a few counts. The junction does not match germline at one end; this may be a read error. This chain joins TRBV28 and TRBJ1-1, with D perhaps TRBD1 (5 bases). CDR1 is MDHEN, CDR2 SYDVKM, per germline. The CDR3 contains 15 residues. CDR3 in DNA: TGTGCCACCAGTTTAAGGAGGGGCGTGAACACTGGAGCTTTCTTT. Its translation is CATSLRRGVNTGAFF. Variable domain in full (rest from reference TRBV28 and TRBJ1-1): DVKVTQSSRYLVKRTGEKVFLECVQDMDHENMFWYRQDPGLGLRLIYFSYDVKMKEKGDIPEGYSVSREKKERFSLILESASTNQTSMYLCATSLRRGVNTGAFFGQGTRLTVV.

This chain connects TRBV11-2 to TRBJ1-2; D is uncertain. The CDR3 has 14 residues. Germline lookup yields CDR1 SGHAT and CDR2 FQNNGV. V was cut by 7 bases and J by 4 bases, with 16 bases left in between. The CDR3 here is CASNPDGELYGYTF. The CDR3 coding sequence is TGTGCCAGCAACCCGGACGGGGAGCTCTATGGCTACACCTTC.

V and J are TRBV20-1 and TRBJ1-1; D is uncertain. Germline V lookup: CDR1 DFQATT, CDR2 SNEGSKA (reference sequence). The CDR3 consists of 13 residues. V lost 2 bases, J lost 0 bases, and 7 bases lay in between. This CDR3 reads CSARTRVNTEAFF. CDR3 bases: TGCAGTGCTAGAACACGGGTGAACACTGAAGCTTTCTTT.